This note documents a single T cell receptor (beta chain) sequence. These data belong to a study of blood T cell repertoires in COVID-19. Study-level information: The United States, Italy and Spain were the sources of the acute and convalescent COVID-19 samples. The cDNA or gDNA used as material had been derived from T cells, B-cell-depleted T cells, or PBMCs.

The authors' processing: Estimated nucleated cell counts came from reference gene primer amplification. Assay: immunoSEQ multiplex PCR; the TCRdb copy retains only in-frame clones and omits some. Clone size and the V and J calls come from that table; the DNA yielded D and trimming. Here the sample spans 150,000 to 200,000 clones, nearly 80% being singletons. Per the germline V gene, CDR1 is MGHRA and CDR2 is YSYEKL. The CDR3 is 16 amino acids. The V segment lost 4 bases and the J segment 5 bases; nucleotides outside the gene matches: 8. This sequence joins TRBV4-1 and TRBJ1-4; 9 bases agree with TRBD1. This sequence originates from a woman aged 70-85 years with acute or convalescent COVID-19. What was sequenced was peripheral blood. This CDR3 is CASSRTGGQGNEKLFF. The CDR3 DNA reads as TGCGCCAGCAGCCGAACGGGGGGACAGGGCAATGAAAAACTGTTTTTT.